The clone carrying this TCR beta chain was recorded many times. This sample is drawn from a study of T-cell reconstitution after alpha-beta-depleted transplantation in children. V was shortened by 4 bases and J by 4 bases, with 7 bases between the two germline ends. CDR3 length equals 11 residues. Germline V CDR1 and CDR2: SQVTM, ANQGSEA. Unique molecular identifiers were used in preparing the TCRbeta library. TCRdb processed the PCR reads anew with MiXCR; each CDR3 protein has one entry. The repertoire holds about 400,000 distinct CDR3 sequences, with about 20% as singletons. The chain couples TRBV29-1 to TRBJ2-5; D remains ambiguous. Material: PBMCs from the stem cell graft donor, obtained from the stem cell graft. The clonotype comes from a human donor who donated a stem cell graft to a child with acute myeloid leukemia. Here the CDR3 reads CSVGFGETQYF. CDR3 nucleotide sequence: TGCAGCGTTGGGTTCGGAGAGACCCAGTACTTC.